These T cell receptor beta chains were read from a single sample in a study of shared clonotypes between healthy human individuals. The repertoire was sequenced with immunoSEQ multiplex PCR; TCRdb's copy has only in-frame clones and lacks some. This sample carries some 1.5 million clones, 95% to 99% of them seen once, and the ten largest clones take 0.45%. Sequencing used naive CD4+ T cells sorted from blood. The receptors were gathered from a man between 25 and 39 years old in good health. CDR3s include the opening cysteine and the closing phenylalanine or tryptophan. A D gene is named only where the DNA matches it firmly. A row's size may be missing; if present it is once, few, many or a size class.

v_call: TRBV18
d_call: TRBD2
clone_size: once
j_call: TRBJ2-3
cdr3_aa: CASSPLAGSGSTDTQYF
cdr3_nt: TGTGCCAGCTCACCCCTCGCGGGTAGCGGGAGTACAGATACGCAGTATTTT

v_call: TRBV5-6
d_call: .
clone_size: .
j_call: TRBJ2-2
cdr3_aa: CASSSGGGGIRTGELFF
cdr3_nt: TGTGCCAGCAGCTCCGGAGGGGGCGGAATTCGAACCGGGGAGCTGTTTTTT

v_call: TRBV5-1
d_call: .
clone_size: .
j_call: TRBJ2-1
cdr3_aa: CASSLGGAEINEQFF
cdr3_nt: TGCGCCAGCAGCTTGGGCGGGGCCGAGATCAATGAGCAGTTCTTC

v_call: TRBV27
d_call: .
clone_size: .
j_call: TRBJ1-1
cdr3_aa: CASSLYPSTEAFF
cdr3_nt: TGTGCCAGCAGTTTATACCCAAGCACTGAAGCTTTCTTT

v_call: TRBV29-1
d_call: TRBD2
clone_size: .
j_call: TRBJ2-2
cdr3_aa: CSVGTSVNTGELFF
cdr3_nt: TGCAGCGTTGGAACTAGCGTCAACACCGGGGAGCTGTTTTTT

v_call: TRBV18
d_call: .
clone_size: .
j_call: TRBJ1-1
cdr3_aa: CASSPIHDRLSYTEAFF
cdr3_nt: TGTGCCAGCTCACCGATCCATGACAGATTGTCCTACACTGAAGCTTTCTTT

v_call: TRBV5-4
d_call: .
clone_size: .
j_call: TRBJ2-4
cdr3_aa: CASSLPAENIQYF
cdr3_nt: TGTGCCAGCAGCTTGCCAGCTGAAAACATTCAGTACTTC

v_call: TRBV18
d_call: .
clone_size: .
j_call: TRBJ2-3
cdr3_aa: CASSPRQIVDTQYF
cdr3_nt: TGTGCCAGCTCACCACGACAGATTGTAGATACGCAGTATTTT

v_call: TRBV30
d_call: TRBD2
clone_size: .
j_call: TRBJ2-3
cdr3_aa: CAWSVAGGSTDTQYF
cdr3_nt: TGTGCCTGGAGCGTAGCGGGAGGGAGCACAGATACGCAGTATTTT

v_call: TRBV28
d_call: TRBD1
clone_size: .
j_call: TRBJ1-3
cdr3_aa: CASSPDRGSGNTIYF
cdr3_nt: TGTGCCAGCAGTCCGGACAGGGGCTCTGGAAACACCATATATTTT

v_call: TRBV6-6
d_call: TRBD2
clone_size: once
j_call: TRBJ2-1
cdr3_aa: CATRGTSPYNEQFF
cdr3_nt: TGTGCCACCCGGGGGACTAGCCCTTACAATGAGCAGTTCTTC

v_call: TRBV6-5
d_call: .
clone_size: .
j_call: TRBJ2-3
cdr3_aa: CASSSYRRGQADTQYF
cdr3_nt: TGTGCCAGCAGTTCCTATCGGCGGGGGCAGGCAGATACGCAGTATTTT

v_call: TRBV9
d_call: .
clone_size: once
j_call: TRBJ2-3
cdr3_aa: CASSVGVSSTDTQYF
cdr3_nt: TGTGCCAGCAGCGTCGGGGTTTCTAGCACAGATACGCAGTATTTT

v_call: TRBV5-1
d_call: TRBD2
clone_size: .
j_call: TRBJ2-1
cdr3_aa: CASRAGAYEQFF
cdr3_nt: TGCGCCAGCAGAGCGGGAGCCTATGAGCAGTTCTTC

v_call: TRBV13
d_call: .
clone_size: .
j_call: TRBJ2-3
cdr3_aa: CASSWRGLGTDTQYF
cdr3_nt: TGTGCCAGCAGCTGGCGGGGCCTTGGCACAGATACGCAGTATTTT

v_call: TRBV6-1
d_call: TRBD2
clone_size: .
j_call: TRBJ2-2
cdr3_aa: CASSRLAGYTGELFF
cdr3_nt: TGTGCCAGCAGCCGACTAGCGGGCTACACCGGGGAGCTGTTTTTT

v_call: TRBV20-1
d_call: .
clone_size: .
j_call: TRBJ2-7
cdr3_aa: CSARTPERQYF
cdr3_nt: TGCAGTGCTAGAACCCCTGAACGGCAGTACTTC

v_call: TRBV9
d_call: TRBD1
clone_size: .
j_call: TRBJ2-3
cdr3_aa: CASSVLQGVRTDTQYF
cdr3_nt: TGTGCCAGCAGCGTACTACAGGGGGTTAGGACAGATACGCAGTATTTT

v_call: TRBV19
d_call: .
clone_size: .
j_call: TRBJ2-7
cdr3_aa: CASSIGKGSSYEQYF
cdr3_nt: TGTGCCAGTAGTATAGGTAAAGGGAGCTCCTACGAGCAGTACTTC

v_call: TRBV7-9
d_call: .
clone_size: .
j_call: TRBJ1-3
cdr3_aa: CASSNHGGNSGNTIYF
cdr3_nt: TGTGCCAGCAGCAATCACGGGGGAAACTCTGGAAACACCATATATTTT

v_call: TRBV19
d_call: TRBD2
clone_size: .
j_call: TRBJ2-2
cdr3_aa: CASSIAGGPNTGELFF
cdr3_nt: TGTGCCAGTAGTATAGCGGGAGGGCCAAACACCGGGGAGCTGTTTTTT

v_call: TRBV6-1
d_call: .
clone_size: .
j_call: TRBJ2-5
cdr3_aa: CASSELVGRSETQYF
cdr3_nt: TGTGCCAGCAGTGAATTGGTTGGTAGATCAGAGACCCAGTACTTC

v_call: TRBV5-1
d_call: TRBD1
clone_size: .
j_call: TRBJ1-4
cdr3_aa: CASSLSGQVDEKLFF
cdr3_nt: TGCGCCAGCAGCTTGTCAGGACAGGTTGATGAAAAACTGTTTTTT

v_call: TRBV5-4
d_call: .
clone_size: .
j_call: TRBJ1-1
cdr3_aa: CASSQEWDTGTGAFF
cdr3_nt: TGCGCCAGCAGCCAAGAGTGGGACACAGGAACCGGGGCTTTCTTT

v_call: TRBV6-5
d_call: .
clone_size: .
j_call: TRBJ2-3
cdr3_aa: CASSSPHRTDTQYF
cdr3_nt: TGTGCCAGCAGTTCGCCTCACCGCACAGATACGCAGTATTTT

v_call: TRBV25-1
d_call: TRBD1
clone_size: once
j_call: TRBJ1-1
cdr3_aa: CASSDPRQGMNTEAFF
cdr3_nt: TGTGCCAGCAGTGATCCAAGACAGGGAATGAACACTGAAGCTTTCTTT

v_call: TRBV11-3
d_call: .
clone_size: .
j_call: TRBJ1-2
cdr3_aa: CASSLDYRVVGYGYTF
cdr3_nt: TGTGCCAGCAGCTTAGATTACAGGGTCGTTGGCTATGGCTACACCTTC

v_call: TRBV7-6
d_call: .
clone_size: .
j_call: TRBJ2-7
cdr3_aa: CASSDPPDYEQYF
cdr3_nt: TGTGCCAGCAGCGACCCGCCGGACTACGAGCAGTACTTC

v_call: TRBV11-2
d_call: TRBD2
clone_size: .
j_call: TRBJ2-3
cdr3_aa: CASSAGLLTGGTF
cdr3_nt: TGTGCCAGCAGCGCTGGACTATTAACGGGGGGAACATTT

v_call: TRBV6-5
d_call: TRBD1
clone_size: once
j_call: TRBJ2-7
cdr3_aa: CASSQPGQGSYEQYF
cdr3_nt: TGTGCCAGCAGTCAGCCGGGACAGGGATCCTACGAGCAGTACTTC

v_call: TRBV15
d_call: .
clone_size: .
j_call: TRBJ2-1
cdr3_aa: CATSRDSARSDEQFF
cdr3_nt: TGTGCCACCAGCAGAGATTCTGCCAGGAGCGATGAGCAGTTCTTC

v_call: TRBV18
d_call: TRBD1
clone_size: .
j_call: TRBJ1-4
cdr3_aa: CASSHDRGREKLFF
cdr3_nt: TGTGCCAGCTCCCACGACAGGGGGCGTGAAAAACTGTTTTTT

v_call: TRBV12-5
d_call: TRBD2
clone_size: .
j_call: TRBJ2-1
cdr3_aa: CASGSTSGRAYNEQFF
cdr3_nt: TGTGCTAGTGGCTCCACTAGCGGGAGGGCCTACAATGAGCAGTTCTTC

v_call: TRBV28
d_call: .
clone_size: .
j_call: TRBJ2-7
cdr3_aa: CASGRAPSSEQYF
cdr3_nt: TGTGCCAGCGGACGGGCCCCTTCCTCCGAGCAGTACTTC

v_call: TRBV30
d_call: .
clone_size: .
j_call: TRBJ2-2
cdr3_aa: CAWSVLANTGELFF
cdr3_nt: TGTGCCTGGAGTGTACTGGCGAACACCGGGGAGCTGTTTTTT

v_call: TRBV18
d_call: .
clone_size: .
j_call: TRBJ2-7
cdr3_aa: CASSPKNRVTYEQYF
cdr3_nt: TGTGCCAGCTCACCAAAAAACAGGGTTACCTACGAGCAGTACTTC

v_call: TRBV7-3
d_call: TRBD1
clone_size: .
j_call: TRBJ2-7
cdr3_aa: CASSAHRGTSSYYEQYF
cdr3_nt: TGTGCCAGCAGCGCTCACAGGGGGACCTCCTCTTACTACGAGCAGTACTTC

v_call: TRBV2
d_call: TRBD1
clone_size: .
j_call: TRBJ1-1
cdr3_aa: CASVGYRDSLEAFF
cdr3_nt: TGTGCCAGCGTAGGTTACCGGGACAGTCTTGAAGCTTTCTTT

v_call: TRBV4-1
d_call: TRBD1
clone_size: .
j_call: TRBJ2-3
cdr3_aa: CASSQSDREYDTQYF
cdr3_nt: TGCGCCAGCAGCCAGTCCGACAGGGAGTACGATACGCAGTATTTT

v_call: TRBV11-2
d_call: .
clone_size: .
j_call: TRBJ2-3
cdr3_aa: CARPRGADTQYF
cdr3_nt: TGTGCCAGACCGAGAGGGGCAGATACGCAGTATTTT

v_call: TRBV7-2
d_call: .
clone_size: .
j_call: TRBJ2-7
cdr3_aa: CASSLAPTGISYEQYF
cdr3_nt: TGTGCCAGCAGCTTAGCCCCAACAGGGATCTCCTACGAGCAGTACTTC

v_call: TRBV28
d_call: .
clone_size: .
j_call: TRBJ1-2
cdr3_aa: CASRQTRDRDGYTF
cdr3_nt: TGTGCCAGCAGGCAGACCCGGGACCGGGATGGCTACACCTTC

v_call: TRBV5-3
d_call: TRBD2
clone_size: .
j_call: TRBJ2-3
cdr3_aa: CARSLRLAGAPDTQYF
cdr3_nt: TGTGCCAGAAGCTTGCGACTAGCGGGAGCTCCAGATACGCAGTATTTT

v_call: TRBV4-1
d_call: TRBD2
clone_size: .
j_call: TRBJ2-7
cdr3_aa: CASSQGYRLADEQYF
cdr3_nt: TGCGCCAGCAGCCAGGGGTACCGACTAGCGGATGAGCAGTACTTC

v_call: TRBV9
d_call: .
clone_size: .
j_call: TRBJ1-4
cdr3_aa: CASSVGVATNEKLFF
cdr3_nt: TGTGCCAGCAGCGTAGGAGTTGCAACTAATGAAAAACTGTTTTTT

v_call: TRBV15
d_call: TRBD2
clone_size: .
j_call: TRBJ2-2
cdr3_aa: CATSRESSGSGKGGELFF
cdr3_nt: TGTGCCACCAGCAGAGAGTCTAGCGGGAGCGGCAAAGGGGGGGAGCTGTTTTTT

v_call: TRBV6-5
d_call: .
clone_size: .
j_call: TRBJ2-1
cdr3_aa: CASRGFIDEQFF
cdr3_nt: TGTGCCAGCCGTGGTTTTATCGATGAGCAGTTCTTC

v_call: TRBV7-2
d_call: TRBD2
clone_size: .
j_call: TRBJ2-3
cdr3_aa: CASSPFAAGADTQYF
cdr3_nt: TGTGCCAGCAGCCCCTTCGCAGCGGGGGCAGATACGCAGTATTTT

v_call: TRBV5-1
d_call: TRBD2
clone_size: once
j_call: TRBJ2-7
cdr3_aa: CASSLAPSRLAGVSGEQYF
cdr3_nt: TGCGCCAGCAGCTTGGCTCCGAGTAGACTAGCGGGAGTATCGGGAGAGCAGTACTTC

v_call: TRBV19
d_call: TRBD2
clone_size: .
j_call: TRBJ2-7
cdr3_aa: CASRTSGAYEQYF
cdr3_nt: TGTGCCAGTCGGACTAGCGGCGCCTACGAGCAGTACTTC

v_call: TRBV30
d_call: .
clone_size: .
j_call: TRBJ1-5
cdr3_aa: CAWSRGQRQPQHF
cdr3_nt: TGTGCCTGGAGCCGGGGACAACGGCAGCCCCAGCATTTT

v_call: TRBV18
d_call: TRBD2
clone_size: .
j_call: TRBJ2-1
cdr3_aa: CASSPNSGAYNEQFF
cdr3_nt: TGTGCCAGCTCACCAAATAGCGGGGCATACAATGAGCAGTTCTTC

v_call: TRBV7-9
d_call: TRBD2
clone_size: .
j_call: TRBJ2-3
cdr3_aa: CASSLGLATSTDTQYF
cdr3_nt: TGTGCCAGCAGCTTAGGACTAGCGACTAGCACAGATACGCAGTATTTT